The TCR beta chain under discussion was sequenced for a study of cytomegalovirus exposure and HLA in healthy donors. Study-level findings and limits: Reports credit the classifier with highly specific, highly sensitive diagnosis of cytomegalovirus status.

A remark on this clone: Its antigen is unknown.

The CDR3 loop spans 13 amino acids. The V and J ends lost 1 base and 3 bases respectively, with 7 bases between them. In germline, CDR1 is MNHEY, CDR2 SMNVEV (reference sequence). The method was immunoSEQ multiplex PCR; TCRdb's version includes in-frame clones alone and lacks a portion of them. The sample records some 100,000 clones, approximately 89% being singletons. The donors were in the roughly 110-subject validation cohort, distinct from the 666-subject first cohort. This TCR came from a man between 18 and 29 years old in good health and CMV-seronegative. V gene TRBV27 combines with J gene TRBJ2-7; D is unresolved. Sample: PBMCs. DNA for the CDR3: TGTGCCAGCAGTTTATTCACAGACTACGAGCAGTACTTC. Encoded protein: CASSLFTDYEQYF.